These T cell receptor beta chains were read from a single sample in a study of response to subunit inactivated influenza vaccine. TCRdb ran MiXCR on the RT-PCR reads and lists one entry per CDR3 protein. Among about 800,000 distinct CDR3 sequences listed, roughly 20% were seen once. Sequences were derived from PBMCs from blood, sampled around 5 days after vaccination. The receptor source for this set is a man aged 50 to 59 who received an inactivated influenza vaccine. CDR3s leave out the opening cysteine and the closing phenylalanine or tryptophan. Fields, in order: V gene, J gene, clone size, CDR3 protein. For some rows the clone size is stated as once, few or many, or as a class when expanded; others skip it.

V gene: TRBV29-1; J gene: TRBJ2-1; clone size: few; CDR3 protein: SYSTIRTSGYNEQF
V gene: TRBV9; J gene: TRBJ1-6; clone size: few; CDR3 protein: ASGPGQHNSPLH
V gene: TRBV5-4; J gene: TRBJ2-3; clone size: -; CDR3 protein: ASSSHPGTSTDTQY
V gene: TRBV7-9; J gene: TRBJ1-1; clone size: -; CDR3 protein: ASSSYLDRNTEAF
V gene: TRBV5-6; J gene: TRBJ2-6; clone size: few; CDR3 protein: ASSLMWTTGANVLT
V gene: TRBV6-1; J gene: TRBJ1-4; clone size: few; CDR3 protein: ASSEWVQANEKLF
V gene: TRBV6-1; J gene: TRBJ2-1; clone size: -; CDR3 protein: ASSRGTSGSYEQF
V gene: TRBV12-3/TRBV12-4; J gene: TRBJ1-4; clone size: few; CDR3 protein: ASSKQMIDEKLF
V gene: TRBV24-1; J gene: TRBJ2-5; clone size: -; CDR3 protein: ATSENRQGGETQY
V gene: TRBV7-2; J gene: TRBJ2-1; clone size: few; CDR3 protein: ASSRMHEQF
V gene: TRBV29-1; J gene: TRBJ1-2; clone size: -; CDR3 protein: SDYYPLSNYGYT
V gene: TRBV7-9; J gene: TRBJ2-5; clone size: few; CDR3 protein: ASSPGTSGRGETQY
V gene: TRBV28; J gene: TRBJ2-4; clone size: few; CDR3 protein: ASSGWDLAKNIQY
V gene: TRBV3-1; J gene: TRBJ2-3; clone size: few; CDR3 protein: ASSQLWRTSGSTDTQY
V gene: TRBV2; J gene: TRBJ2-1; clone size: -; CDR3 protein: ASRRGGQTYNEQF
V gene: TRBV12-3/TRBV12-4; J gene: TRBJ2-1; clone size: -; CDR3 protein: ASRRGTVGEQF
V gene: TRBV10-3; J gene: TRBJ1-1; clone size: many; CDR3 protein: AIRPRDRRMNTEAF
V gene: TRBV6-5; J gene: TRBJ2-1; clone size: -; CDR3 protein: ASSSTLNEQF
V gene: TRBV28; J gene: TRBJ1-1; clone size: few; CDR3 protein: ASSLGWVNTEAF
V gene: TRBV20-1; J gene: TRBJ2-1; clone size: -; CDR3 protein: SARVNRAKF
V gene: TRBV29-1; J gene: TRBJ2-5; clone size: -; CDR3 protein: SVEEGAETQY
V gene: TRBV12-3/TRBV12-4; J gene: TRBJ1-1; clone size: -; CDR3 protein: ASSRYRVGYTEAF
V gene: TRBV4-2; J gene: TRBJ2-1; clone size: few; CDR3 protein: ASSTAYRVNEQF
V gene: TRBV11-1; J gene: TRBJ2-4; clone size: -; CDR3 protein: ASSLSVENIQY
V gene: TRBV20-1; J gene: TRBJ2-1; clone size: few; CDR3 protein: SARDPGRVGGDEQF
V gene: TRBV7-6; J gene: TRBJ2-5; clone size: -; CDR3 protein: ASSLAGGMETQY
V gene: TRBV12-3/TRBV12-4; J gene: TRBJ2-5; clone size: -; CDR3 protein: ASSPTLGGQETQY
V gene: TRBV28; J gene: TRBJ2-7; clone size: -; CDR3 protein: ASRLEGAHEQY
V gene: TRBV11-2; J gene: TRBJ2-1; clone size: -; CDR3 protein: ASSLGGTDNNEQF
V gene: TRBV20-1; J gene: TRBJ2-1; clone size: many; CDR3 protein: SARDIISYNEQF
V gene: TRBV5-6; J gene: TRBJ1-2; clone size: -; CDR3 protein: ASSLGQKAYGYT
V gene: TRBV20-1; J gene: TRBJ2-7; clone size: -; CDR3 protein: SASSWGLEGGYEQY
V gene: TRBV7-2; J gene: TRBJ2-2; clone size: few; CDR3 protein: ASRQGEAGELF
V gene: TRBV5-1; J gene: TRBJ2-5; clone size: few; CDR3 protein: ASSSIPSGAETQY
V gene: TRBV5-5; J gene: TRBJ2-1; clone size: few; CDR3 protein: ASSLNAAGEQF
V gene: TRBV11-2; J gene: TRBJ1-2; clone size: few; CDR3 protein: ADGAYYGYT
V gene: TRBV20-1; J gene: TRBJ1-6; clone size: -; CDR3 protein: SARAGGSSYNSPLH
V gene: TRBV5-1; J gene: TRBJ2-3; clone size: -; CDR3 protein: ASSRFIGDTQY
V gene: TRBV20-1; J gene: TRBJ2-2; clone size: -; CDR3 protein: SARRQGSTGELF
V gene: TRBV18; J gene: TRBJ1-1; clone size: -; CDR3 protein: ASSRSVGTEAF
V gene: TRBV20-1; J gene: TRBJ2-7; clone size: -; CDR3 protein: SARSGTSRTQYEQY
V gene: TRBV20-1; J gene: TRBJ2-7; clone size: many; CDR3 protein: SGLSGNPSYEQY
V gene: TRBV7-2; J gene: TRBJ1-1; clone size: many; CDR3 protein: ASSLRPSQGGTEAF
V gene: TRBV9; J gene: TRBJ2-5; clone size: -; CDR3 protein: ASSVNSGALQETQY
V gene: TRBV6-4; J gene: TRBJ2-1; clone size: once; CDR3 protein: ASSRASGGGEQF
V gene: TRBV28; J gene: TRBJ2-3; clone size: few; CDR3 protein: ASSPAGKEDTQY
V gene: TRBV20-1; J gene: TRBJ2-5; clone size: -; CDR3 protein: SARNIGDTVEETQY
V gene: TRBV30; J gene: TRBJ2-5; clone size: -; CDR3 protein: AWSPTRETQY
V gene: TRBV4-3; J gene: TRBJ2-4; clone size: few; CDR3 protein: ASSQDRPAQGNIQY
V gene: TRBV7-2; J gene: TRBJ2-5; clone size: -; CDR3 protein: ASSQWASAVYETQY
V gene: TRBV7-9; J gene: TRBJ1-3; clone size: -; CDR3 protein: ASSRDAGNTIY
V gene: TRBV7-2; J gene: TRBJ2-1; clone size: -; CDR3 protein: ASSLTITGGRKQF
V gene: TRBV7-6; J gene: TRBJ2-1; clone size: -; CDR3 protein: ASSRGWRGDEQF
V gene: TRBV28; J gene: TRBJ1-2; clone size: few; CDR3 protein: ASSFIWGQGYT
V gene: TRBV5-1; J gene: TRBJ1-2; clone size: few; CDR3 protein: ASSPNYYGYT